The clone carrying this T cell receptor beta chain was detected many times. The antigen is unknown. These data come from a study of spatial heterogeneity in lung cancer. Study in general: When available, follow-up PBMC samples taken a median of about two years after resection were sequenced.

Time point reported: blood at routine non-recurrence follow-up after resection. Sequencing of whole RNA from tumor, nontumor lung or frozen PBMC involved no sorting. A unique molecular identifier was carried by every single TCR cDNA molecule. TCRdb ran MiXCR on the 5' RACE reads and lists one entry per CDR3 protein. The table includes 60,000 to 85,000 distinct CDR3 sequences, roughly 8.9% detected once. Overall study results and limits: The study found ubiquitous expanded tumor TCRs in blood more at resection than follow-up.

This TCR derives from a female donor with early-stage non-small cell lung cancer. Sequenced material: PBMCs, taken at follow-up.

The CDR3 nucleotides are TGTGCCAGCAGCTTCAGCGGGAGGCGGGGAGAGACCCAGTACTTC. This translates into CASSFSGRRGETQYF. The chain has TRBV11-3 and TRBJ2-5, with 9 bases identical to TRBD2. The CDR3 extends over 15 amino acids. V was clipped by 3 bases and J by 4 bases; unmatched bases: 6. Germline loops: CDR1 SGHNT, CDR2 YENEEA.